Shown below are 19 T cell receptor beta chains from a single sample sequenced in a study of T cells in Graves' hyperthyroidism and ophthalmopathy. RNA transcripts served as the template for amplifying TCR beta CDR3 regions. TCR CDR3 underwent first-round RT-PCR with the HTBI primer set. TCRdb itself ran the multiplex PCR reads through MiXCR, one entry per CDR3 protein. The sample carries under 600,000 distinct CDR3 sequences, about 16% recorded once. The source material was blood. These receptors originate from a woman between 40 and 55 years old with Graves' ophthalmopathy.

This clonotype was recorded many times. The CDR3 reads CASTFRRFRQSQETQYF. CDR3 sequence (DNA): TGTGCCAGCACCTTTCGCCGATTTCGTCAGTCACAAGAGACCCAGTACTTC. The genes are TRBV28 and TRBJ2-5; D gene unclear. The CDR3 sequence is 17 residues long. V lost 7 bases and J 2 bases, leaving 23 bases between the germline ends. From germline, CDR1 is MDHEN and CDR2 SYDVKM.

For the CDR3, the DNA is TGTGCCAGCAGCCCGGGACAGGGGGCGTCAAATGAAAAACTGTTTTTT. It specifies CASSPGQGASNEKLFF. The chain couples TRBV5-6 to TRBJ1-4; the match to TRBD1 covers 12 bases. The length of the CDR3 is 16 residues. The germline gives CDR1 SGHDT, CDR2 YYEEEE. The J segment lost 5 bases and the V segment lost 4 bases, leaving 6 bases of the junction unmatched.

The chain carries TRBV28 and TRBJ1-1; maybe TRBD1 (5 bases). Germline V gene lookup returns CDR1 MDHEN and CDR2 SYDVKM. V shed 1 base and J shed 4 bases, with 10 bases lying between them. The CDR3 totals 14 residues. The CDR3 region is CASSLSRGSTEAFF. Written as DNA, the CDR3 is TGTGCCAGCAGTTTATCGAGGGGAAGCACTGAAGCTTTCTTT. The entire variable domain, with the rest obtained from reference TRBV28 and TRBJ1-1, is as follows: DVKVTQSSRYLVKRTGEKVFLECVQDMDHENMFWYRQDPGLGLRLIYFSYDVKMKEKGDIPEGYSVSREKKERFSLILESASTNQTSMYLCASSLSRGSTEAFFGQGTRLTVV.

This chain connects TRBV7-2 to TRBJ2-7; 11 bases line up with TRBD2. The junction had 9 bases not matched to a gene; V was cut back by 7 bases and J by 7 bases. The CDR3 totals 14 residues. Germline V lookup: CDR1 SGHTA, CDR2 FQGNSA. The CDR3 sequence is CASTVAGGPGEQYF. The CDR3 nucleotides are TGTGCCAGCACCGTAGCGGGAGGGCCGGGGGAGCAGTACTTC.

This chain uses TRBV29-1 with TRBJ2-3; maybe TRBD1 (5 bases). Germline-derived CDR1 and CDR2 are SQVTM and ANQGSEA. The CDR3 contains 13 residues. Trimming pared 5 bases from V and 2 bases from J, leaving 11 bases between. The CDR3 sequence: CSVRKGNTDTQYF. As DNA, the CDR3 is TGCAGCGTTCGGAAGGGGAACACAGATACGCAGTATTTT.

This clonotype was seen only a few times. CDR3 sequence (DNA): TGTGCCAGCAGCGGGACAGGGCGGCAAGAGACCCAGTACTTC. This codes for CASSGTGRQETQYF. The J gene is TRBJ2-5, the V gene TRBV5-5, with 9 bases matching TRBD1. The junction had 3 bases not matched to a gene; V was cut back by 4 bases and J by 2 bases. CDR1 is SGHKS and CDR2 is YYEKEE in the germline V gene (reference sequence). The CDR3 has 14 residues.

This clonotype was counted ten times or more. The chain couples TRBV20-1 to TRBJ2-7; D possibly uses TRBD1 or TRBD2 (5 bases each). Trimming cost V 6 bases and J 5 bases, with 14 bases left between them. CDR1 DFQATT and CDR2 SNEGSKA come from the germline V gene (reference sequence). CDR3 length: 12 residues. This CDR3 is CSAERGTDEQYF. DNA for the CDR3: TGCAGTGCGGAACGGGGCACGGACGAGCAGTACTTC.

About this clonotype: This may come from a read error, since a much larger clone is one base off. The chain carries TRBV10-2 and TRBJ1-6; 8 nucleotides line up with TRBD1. CDR3 length: 16 residues. Trimming at V came to 7 bases and at J to 8 bases, leaving 13 bases not matched to a gene. Germline CDR1 is WSHSY and CDR2 is SAAADI. CDR3 sequence reads: CASKDRGFLGDSPLHF. The CDR3 coding sequence is TGCGCCAGCAAAGACAGGGGATTTCTGGGCGATTCACCCCTCCACTTT.

The table lists this clonotype with many counts. The chain employs TRBV2 and TRBJ2-3; no clear D. This CDR3 spans 15 amino acids. V dropped 8 bases and J dropped 0 bases, with 15 bases sitting between them. Germline CDR1 and CDR2: SNHLY and FYNNEI. CDR3 nucleotide sequence: TGTGCCAGCTTATTGGAACGGCCTAGCACAGATACGCAGTATTTT. This gives the protein CASLLERPSTDTQYF.

This clonotype occurred many times. V is TRBV30 and J is TRBJ1-1, with D unresolved. CDR1 GTSNPN and CDR2 SVGIG come from the germline V gene (reference sequence). The ends were cut back, 0 bases at V and 4 bases at J, with 9 bases in the middle. This CDR3 contains 13 residues. The CDR3 sequence: CAWSVGVGTEAFF. The CDR3 DNA follows: TGTGCCTGGAGTGTCGGGGTGGGCACTGAAGCTTTCTTT.

V and J are TRBV20-1 and TRBJ1-1, with D hard to call. Germline values: CDR1 DFQATT, CDR2 SNEGSKA (reference sequence). This CDR3 region has 14 residues. V was shortened by 2 bases and J by 1 base, with 11 bases between the two germline ends. The CDR3: CSARSRSKNTEAFF. In nucleotides, the CDR3 is TGCAGTGCTAGAAGTAGGTCCAAGAACACTGAAGCTTTCTTT.

The chain joins TRBV5-1 to TRBJ2-5; D unresolved. Germline-derived CDR1 and CDR2 are SGHRS and YFSETQ. The CDR3 runs to 18 residues. The germline V and J ends were trimmed by 0 bases and 2 bases, with 20 bases remaining between them. The CDR3 protein is CASSLGAARTRRQETQYF. The CDR3 DNA reads TGCGCCAGCAGCTTGGGGGCAGCCCGCACAAGACGACAAGAGACCCAGTACTTC.

This clonotype occurred a few times. This chain joins TRBV14 and TRBJ2-7; 7 bases align to TRBD1. CDR1 is SGHDN, CDR2 FVKESK, per germline. Trimming at V came to 2 bases and at J to 6 bases, leaving 4 bases not matched to a gene. The CDR3 covers 13 residues. In nucleotides, the CDR3 is TGTGCCAGCAGCCAAATCACAGGGGCCGAGCAGTACTTC. Encoded protein: CASSQITGAEQYF.

This clonotype was seen a handful of times. DNA for the CDR3: TGTGCCAGCAGCTTAGCGAACAGGGGGGGGCGGGAGACCCAGTACTTC. It yields the protein CASSLANRGGRETQYF. The chain is built from TRBV7-8 and TRBJ2-5; maybe TRBD1 (8 bases). The CDR3 runs to 16 residues. Germline V CDR1 and CDR2: SGHVS, FQNEAQ. The V gene lost 0 bases and the J gene lost 5 bases, with 16 bases spanning the gap.

The sample holds many counts of this clonotype. The chain combines TRBV3-1 with TRBJ1-2; tentative D call: TRBD1 (6 bases). The CDR3 runs to 15 residues. Germline V CDR1 and CDR2: LGHDT, YNNKEL (reference sequence). V gave up 0 bases and J gave up 8 bases, with 16 bases separating them. CDR3 nucleotide sequence: TGTGCCAGCAGCCAAGAGGACCTCGCAGGGGTGGGCTACACCTTC. The encoded protein is CASSQEDLAGVGYTF.

About this clonotype itself: This may be a read error, as it is one base from a much larger clone. The V and J genes are TRBV5-1 and TRBJ2-1; TRBD1 might be the D (5 bases). The J call may be in error: the DNA end matches TRBJ2-7 better. This CDR3 comprises 16 residues. Per germline, CDR1 SGHRS and CDR2 YFSETQ. CDR3 bases: TGCGCCAGCAGCTTGGGGGGCTCGGGTACCCCCAATGAGCAGTACTTC. As protein: CASSLGGSGTPNEQYF.

The rearrangement links TRBV19 to TRBJ1-5; maybe TRBD1 (6 bases). Germline CDR1 is LNHDA and CDR2 is SQIVND (reference sequence). The CDR3 has 13 residues. Trimming shortened V by 1 base and J by 14 bases, and 15 bases separated the two germline ends. Written as DNA, the CDR3 is TGTGCCAGTAGTATAGCTAGGGGGGACCAGAAGCATTTT. It translates to CASSIARGDQKHF.

This clonotype showed up many times. The genes are TRBV30 and TRBJ2-1; the D gene is possibly TRBD1 (6 bases). The CDR3 covers 15 residues. Germline-derived CDR1 and CDR2 are GTSNPN and SVGIG (reference sequence). V was pared by 2 bases and J by 2 bases, with 13 bases between. In DNA form, the CDR3 reads TGTGCCTGGAGTATCAACAGGGTCCCCTACAATGAGCAGTTCTTC. As protein: CAWSINRVPYNEQFF.

This clonotype was seen only a few times. This chain links TRBV3-1 with TRBJ2-7; unclear D gene. Germline V gene data show CDR1 as LGHDT and CDR2 as YNNKEL (reference sequence). The CDR3 spans 15 residues. V lost 0 bases to trimming and J lost 6 bases, with 15 bases between them. The CDR3 region has the DNA TGTGCCAGCAGCCAAGATGGCAGTTGGCCCGGCGAGCAGTACTTC. It translates to CASSQDGSWPGEQYF.